Following are 2 T cell receptor beta chains from one sample sequenced in a study of blood T cell repertoires in COVID-19. This table comes from immunoSEQ multiplex PCR, and its TCRdb copy is limited to in-frame clones, with some not included. Counted here are around 400,000 clones, more than 85% occurring once; the ten biggest clones make up about 0.86%. The material sequenced was PBMCs or T cells enriched from blood (not recorded which). These receptor sequences come from a woman aged 35 to 49 who had been exposed to COVID-19.

The rearrangement uses TRBV15 and TRBJ1-1; D unclear. CDR1 and CDR2 from the germline V gene are LNHNV and YYDKDF (reference sequence). V shed 2 bases and J shed 2 bases, with 12 bases lying between them. The CDR3 contains 15 residues. The CDR3, as DNA: TGTGCCACCAGCAGACTGGACGGGAGAAACACTGAAGCTTTCTTT. Its translation: CATSRLDGRNTEAFF.

This clone occurred once. The genes are TRBV6-2 or TRBV6-3 and TRBJ2-2; 11 nucleotides align to TRBD2. After removal of 0 bases from V and 6 bases from J, the junction contained 6 bases not matched to a gene. The CDR3 runs 17 residues. CDR1 MNHEY and CDR2 SVGEGT come from the germline V gene. CDR3 in DNA: TGTGCCAGCAGTTACTCTGTACTAGCGGGAGAACCCGGGGAGCTGTTTTTT. It codes for CASSYSVLAGEPGELFF.